One T cell receptor (beta chain) is described in this entry. This entry is derived from a study of blood T cell repertoires in COVID-19. Overall study: There were acute and convalescent COVID-19 samples, and they came from the United States, Italy and Spain.

Original data processing: Amplifying reference gene primers gave estimates of nucleated cell counts. Sequencing used immunoSEQ multiplex PCR; TCRdb keeps in-frame clones, though not all of them. V, J and clone size are taken as reported in that table, and D and trimming were inferred from the DNA itself. Of roughly 43,000 clones listed, 88% are singletons. CDR1 is MDHEN and CDR2 is SYDVKM in the germline V gene. The V segment lost 1 base and the J segment 6 bases; nucleotides outside the gene matches: 3. This CDR3 region has 14 residues. The receptor was isolated from a human donor in a cohort sampled during active COVID-19. Input material: peripheral blood. This rearrangement joins TRBV28 to TRBJ1-2, with 9 positions matching TRBD1. CDR3 DNA: TGTGCCAGCAGTTTATACAGGGGGCCGGATGGCTACACCTTC. Translation: CASSLYRGPDGYTF.